This T cell receptor beta chain was retrieved from a study of blood T cell repertoires in COVID-19. Looking at the study overall: Acute and convalescent COVID-19 specimens originated in the United States, Italy and Spain.

Cohort allocation depended upon clinical history that participants reported. CDR1 is MNHEY, CDR2 SMNVEV, per germline (reference sequence). The J segment lost 5 bases and the V segment lost 9 bases, leaving 6 bases of the junction unmatched. The CDR3 spans 13 residues. Authors' analysis steps: Amplification from reference gene primers served as the basis for estimated nucleated cell counts. Some clones are missing from TCRdb's copy, which holds only in-frame ones; the method was immunoSEQ multiplex PCR. That table furnishes V, J and clone size, whereas the DNA furnished D and trimming. The profile shows 350,000 or so clones, about 90% of them singletons.

The sample consisted of PBMCs or T cells enriched from blood (not recorded which). The V and J genes are TRBV27 and TRBJ2-1; 8 bases align to TRBD2. The receptor was isolated from a woman under 40 who had recovered from COVID-19. This CDR3 is CASVAGSHNEQFF. The CDR3, as DNA: TGTGCCAGTGTAGCGGGGAGCCACAATGAGCAGTTCTTC.